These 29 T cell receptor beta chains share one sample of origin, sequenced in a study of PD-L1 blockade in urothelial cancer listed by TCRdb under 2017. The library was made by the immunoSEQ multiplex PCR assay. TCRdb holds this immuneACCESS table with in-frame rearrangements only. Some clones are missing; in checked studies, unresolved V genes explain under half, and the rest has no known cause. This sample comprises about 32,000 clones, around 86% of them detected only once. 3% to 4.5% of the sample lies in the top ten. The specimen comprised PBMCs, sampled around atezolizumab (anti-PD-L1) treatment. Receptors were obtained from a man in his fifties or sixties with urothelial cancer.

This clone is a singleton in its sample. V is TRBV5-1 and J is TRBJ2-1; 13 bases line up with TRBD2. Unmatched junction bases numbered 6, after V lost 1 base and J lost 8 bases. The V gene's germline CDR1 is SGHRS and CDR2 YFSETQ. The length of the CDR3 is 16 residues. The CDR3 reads CASSLRTSGGGDEQFF. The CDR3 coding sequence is TGCGCCAGCAGCTTGCGGACTAGCGGGGGAGGCGATGAGCAGTTCTTC. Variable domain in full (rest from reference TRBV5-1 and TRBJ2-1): KAGVTQTPRYLIKTRGQQVTLSCSPISGHRSVSWYQQTPGQGLQFLFEYFSETQRNKGNFPGRFSGRQFSNSRSEMNVSTLELGDSALYLCASSLRTSGGGDEQFFGPGTRLTVL.

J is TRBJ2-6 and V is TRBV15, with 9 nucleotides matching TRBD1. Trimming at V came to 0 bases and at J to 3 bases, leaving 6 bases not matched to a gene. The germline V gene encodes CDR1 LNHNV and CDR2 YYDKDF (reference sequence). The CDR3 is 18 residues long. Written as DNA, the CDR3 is TGTGCCACCAGCAGAGATGCGGACAGGGGAATTGGGGCCAACGTCCTGACTTTC. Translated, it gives CATSRDADRGIGANVLTF.

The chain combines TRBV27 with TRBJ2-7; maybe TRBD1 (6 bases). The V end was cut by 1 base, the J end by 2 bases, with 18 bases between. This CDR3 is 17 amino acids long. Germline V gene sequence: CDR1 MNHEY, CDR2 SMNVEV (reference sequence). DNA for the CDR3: TGTGCCAGCAGTTTATTTGCCCCGGGACACGCCGCCTACGAGCAGTACTTC. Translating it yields CASSLFAPGHAAYEQYF.

The chain's CDR3 is CSVEGDTSYEQYF. The CDR3 DNA follows: TGCAGCGTTGAAGGGGACACATCCTACGAGCAGTACTTC. The chain recombines TRBV29-1 with TRBJ2-7; D is perhaps TRBD1 (6 bases). Per germline, CDR1 SQVTM and CDR2 ANQGSEA. V was trimmed by 1 base and J by 1 base, leaving 8 bases between them. The CDR3 is made up of 13 amino acids.

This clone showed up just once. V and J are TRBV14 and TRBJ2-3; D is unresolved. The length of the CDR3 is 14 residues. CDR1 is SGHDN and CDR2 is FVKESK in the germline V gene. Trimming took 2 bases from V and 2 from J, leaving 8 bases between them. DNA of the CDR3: TGTGCCAGCAGCCAAACAGTAACCACAGATACGCAGTATTTT. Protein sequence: CASSQTVTTDTQYF.

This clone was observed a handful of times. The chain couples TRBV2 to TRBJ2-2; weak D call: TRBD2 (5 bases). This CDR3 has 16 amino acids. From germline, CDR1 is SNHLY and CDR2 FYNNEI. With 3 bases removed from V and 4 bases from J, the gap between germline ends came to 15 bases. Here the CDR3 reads CASSDLGLGATGELFF. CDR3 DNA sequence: TGTGCCAGCAGTGACTTAGGTCTGGGAGCCACCGGGGAGCTGTTTTTT. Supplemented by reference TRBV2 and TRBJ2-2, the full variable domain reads EPEVTQTPSHQVTQMGQEVILRCVPISNHLYFYWYRQILGQKVEFLVSFYNNEISEKSEIFDDQFSVERPDGSNFTLKIRSTKLEDSAMYFCASSDLGLGATGELFFGEGSRLTVL.

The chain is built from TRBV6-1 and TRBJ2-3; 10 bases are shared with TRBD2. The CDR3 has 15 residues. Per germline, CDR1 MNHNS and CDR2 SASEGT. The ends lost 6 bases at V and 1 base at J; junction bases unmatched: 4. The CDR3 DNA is TGTGCCAGCAGGATTACTAGCGGGGGCACAGATACGCAGTATTTT. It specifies CASRITSGGTDTQYF.

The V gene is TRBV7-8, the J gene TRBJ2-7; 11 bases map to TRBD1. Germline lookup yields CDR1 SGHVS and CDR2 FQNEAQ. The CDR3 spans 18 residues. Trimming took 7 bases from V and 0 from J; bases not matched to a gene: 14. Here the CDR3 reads CASTQGQGGIMGSYEQYF. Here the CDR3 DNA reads TGTGCCAGCACCCAGGGACAGGGGGGGATAATGGGCTCCTACGAGCAGTACTTC.

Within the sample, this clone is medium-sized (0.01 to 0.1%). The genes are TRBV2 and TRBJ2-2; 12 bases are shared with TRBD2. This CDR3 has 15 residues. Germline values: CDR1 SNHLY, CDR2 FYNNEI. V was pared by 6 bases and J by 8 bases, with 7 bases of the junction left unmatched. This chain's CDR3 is CASRRLAGVSGELFF. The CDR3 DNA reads TGTGCCAGCAGAAGACTAGCGGGAGTGAGTGGGGAGCTGTTTTTT. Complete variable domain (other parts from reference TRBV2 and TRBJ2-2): EPEVTQTPSHQVTQMGQEVILRCVPISNHLYFYWYRQILGQKVEFLVSFYNNEISEKSEIFDDQFSVERPDGSNFTLKIRSTKLEDSAMYFCASRRLAGVSGELFFGEGSRLTVL.

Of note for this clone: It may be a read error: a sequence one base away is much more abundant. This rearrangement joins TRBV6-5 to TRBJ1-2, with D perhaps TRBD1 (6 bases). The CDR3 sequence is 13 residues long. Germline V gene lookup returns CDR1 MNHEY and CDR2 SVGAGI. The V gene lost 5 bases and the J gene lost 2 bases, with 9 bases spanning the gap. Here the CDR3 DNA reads TGTGCCAGCAGTAAAACAGGGAACTATGGCTACACCTTC. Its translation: CASSKTGNYGYTF.

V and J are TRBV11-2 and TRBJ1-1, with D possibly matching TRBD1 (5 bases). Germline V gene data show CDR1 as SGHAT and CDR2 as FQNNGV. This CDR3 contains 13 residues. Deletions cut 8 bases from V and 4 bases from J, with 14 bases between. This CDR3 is CASQGGGSTEAFF. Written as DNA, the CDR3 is TGTGCCAGCCAGGGTGGAGGGTCCACTGAAGCTTTCTTT.

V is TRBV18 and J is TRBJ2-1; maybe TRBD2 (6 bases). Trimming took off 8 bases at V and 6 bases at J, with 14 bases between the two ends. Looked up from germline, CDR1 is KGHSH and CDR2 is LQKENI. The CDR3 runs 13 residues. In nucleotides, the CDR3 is TGTGCCAGCCACCTGTCGGGGGTCAATGAGCAGTTCTTC. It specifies CASHLSGVNEQFF.

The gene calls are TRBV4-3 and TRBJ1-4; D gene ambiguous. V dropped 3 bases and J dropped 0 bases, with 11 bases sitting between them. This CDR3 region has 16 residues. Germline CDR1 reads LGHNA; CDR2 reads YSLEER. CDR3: CASSQIDEATNEKLFF. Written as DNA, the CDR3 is TGCGCCAGCAGCCAGATAGACGAGGCAACTAATGAAAAACTGTTTTTT.

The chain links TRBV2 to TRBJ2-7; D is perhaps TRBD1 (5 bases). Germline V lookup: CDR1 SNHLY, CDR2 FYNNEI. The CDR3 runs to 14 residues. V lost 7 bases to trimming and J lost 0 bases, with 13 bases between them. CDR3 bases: TGTGCCAGCACCCGCAGGACAAGCTCCTACGAGCAGTACTTC. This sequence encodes CASTRRTSSYEQYF. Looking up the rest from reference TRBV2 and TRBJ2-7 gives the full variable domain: EPEVTQTPSHQVTQMGQEVILRCVPISNHLYFYWYRQILGQKVEFLVSFYNNEISEKSEIFDDQFSVERPDGSNFTLKIRSTKLEDSAMYFCASTRRTSSYEQYFGPGTRLTVT.

CDR3 protein: CASGLVQGRNEQFF. DNA for the CDR3: TGTGCTAGTGGTTTGGTACAGGGGAGGAATGAGCAGTTCTTC. The rearrangement uses TRBV12-5 and TRBJ2-1; tentatively, D is TRBD1 (7 bases). V was cut by 0 bases and J by 7 bases, with 10 bases left in between. The CDR3 spans 14 residues. In germline, CDR1 is LGHNT, CDR2 FRNRAP.

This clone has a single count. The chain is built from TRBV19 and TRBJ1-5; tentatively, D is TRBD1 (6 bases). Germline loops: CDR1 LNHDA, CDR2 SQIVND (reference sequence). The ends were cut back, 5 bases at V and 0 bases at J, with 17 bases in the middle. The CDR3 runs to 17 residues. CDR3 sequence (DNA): TGTGCCAGTAGTTCTCTTGACAGGATTGATAGCAATCAGCCCCAGCATTTT. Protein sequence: CASSSLDRIDSNQPQHF.

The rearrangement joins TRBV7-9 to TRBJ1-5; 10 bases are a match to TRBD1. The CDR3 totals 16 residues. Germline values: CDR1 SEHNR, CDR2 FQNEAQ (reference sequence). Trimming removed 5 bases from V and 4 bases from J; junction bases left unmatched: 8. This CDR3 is CASSVGGQGRNQPQHF. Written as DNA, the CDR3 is TGTGCCAGCAGCGTAGGGGGACAGGGGAGAAATCAGCCCCAGCATTTT.

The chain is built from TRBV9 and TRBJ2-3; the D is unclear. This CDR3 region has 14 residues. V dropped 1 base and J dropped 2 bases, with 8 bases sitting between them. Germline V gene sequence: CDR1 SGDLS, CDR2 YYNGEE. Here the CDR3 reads CASSVSSNTDTQYF. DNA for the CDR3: TGTGCCAGCAGCGTAAGTAGCAACACAGATACGCAGTATTTT.

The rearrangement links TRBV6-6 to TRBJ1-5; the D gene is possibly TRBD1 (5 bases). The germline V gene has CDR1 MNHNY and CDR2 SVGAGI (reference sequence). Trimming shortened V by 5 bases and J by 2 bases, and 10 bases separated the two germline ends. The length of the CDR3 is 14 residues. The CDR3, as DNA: TGTGCCAGCAGTCAGGGTTCGGGCAATCAGCCCCAGCATTTT. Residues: CASSQGSGNQPQHF.

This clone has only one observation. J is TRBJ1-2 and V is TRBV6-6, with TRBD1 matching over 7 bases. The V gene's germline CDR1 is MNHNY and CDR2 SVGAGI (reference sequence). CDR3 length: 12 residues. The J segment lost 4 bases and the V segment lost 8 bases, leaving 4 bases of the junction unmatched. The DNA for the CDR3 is TGTGCCAGCGAGGGGACAGTCTATGGCTACACCTTC. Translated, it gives CASEGTVYGYTF.

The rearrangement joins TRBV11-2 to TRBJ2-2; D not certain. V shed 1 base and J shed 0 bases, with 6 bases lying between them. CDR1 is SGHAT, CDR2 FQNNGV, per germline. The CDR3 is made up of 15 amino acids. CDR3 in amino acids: CASSLARSNTGELFF. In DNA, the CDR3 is TGTGCCAGCAGCTTAGCGAGGTCGAACACCGGGGAGCTGTTTTTT.

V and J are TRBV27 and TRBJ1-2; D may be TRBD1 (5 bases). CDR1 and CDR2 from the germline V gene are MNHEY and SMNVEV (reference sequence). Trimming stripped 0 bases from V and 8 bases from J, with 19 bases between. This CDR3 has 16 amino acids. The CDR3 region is CASSLSGILQTGGYTF. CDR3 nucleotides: TGTGCCAGCAGTTTATCGGGGATCCTACAAACAGGAGGCTACACCTTC.

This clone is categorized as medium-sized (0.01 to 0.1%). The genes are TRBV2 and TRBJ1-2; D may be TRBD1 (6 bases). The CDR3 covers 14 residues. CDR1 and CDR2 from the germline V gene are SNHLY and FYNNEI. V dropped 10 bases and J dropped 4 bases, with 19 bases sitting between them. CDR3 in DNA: TGTGCCACCAGGGCCGGGGGGCGTAGCTATGGCTACACCTTC. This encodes CATRAGGRSYGYTF.

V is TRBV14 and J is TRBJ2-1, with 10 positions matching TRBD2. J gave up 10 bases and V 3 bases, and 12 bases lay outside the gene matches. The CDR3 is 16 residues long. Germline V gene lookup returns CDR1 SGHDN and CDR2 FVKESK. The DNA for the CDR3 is TGTGCCAGCAGCCAGTCGACTAGCGGGTTGCGGGGGGAGCAGTTCTTC. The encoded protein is CASSQSTSGLRGEQFF. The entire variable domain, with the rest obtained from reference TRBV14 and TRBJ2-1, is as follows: EAGVTQFPSHSVIEKGQTVTLRCDPISGHDNLYWYRRVMGKEIKFLLHFVKESKQDESGMPNNRFLAERTGGTYSTLKVQPAELEDSGVYFCASSQSTSGLRGEQFFGPGTRLTVL.

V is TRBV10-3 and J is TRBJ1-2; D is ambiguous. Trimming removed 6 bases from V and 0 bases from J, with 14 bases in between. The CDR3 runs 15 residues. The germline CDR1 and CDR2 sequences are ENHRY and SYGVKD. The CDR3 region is CAIRPNAEANYGYTF. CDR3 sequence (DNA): TGTGCCATCAGGCCCAATGCCGAGGCTAACTATGGCTACACCTTC.

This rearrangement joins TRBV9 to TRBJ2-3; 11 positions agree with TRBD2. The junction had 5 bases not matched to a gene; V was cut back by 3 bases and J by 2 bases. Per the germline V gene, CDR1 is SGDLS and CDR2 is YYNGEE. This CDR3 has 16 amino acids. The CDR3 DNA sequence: TGTGCCAGCAGCGAGGGGACTAGCGGATACACAGATACGCAGTATTTT. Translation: CASSEGTSGYTDTQYF.

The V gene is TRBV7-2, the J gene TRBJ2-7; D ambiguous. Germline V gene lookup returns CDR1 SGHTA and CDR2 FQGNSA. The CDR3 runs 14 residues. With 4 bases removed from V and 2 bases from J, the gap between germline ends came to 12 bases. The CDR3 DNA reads TGTGCCAGCAGCTGGCCAGGCCCCACCTACGAGCAGTACTTC. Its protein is CASSWPGPTYEQYF.

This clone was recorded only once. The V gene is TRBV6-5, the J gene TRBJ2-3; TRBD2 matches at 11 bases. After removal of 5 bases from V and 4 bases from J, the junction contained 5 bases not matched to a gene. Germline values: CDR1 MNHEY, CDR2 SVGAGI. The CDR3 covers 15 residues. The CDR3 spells CASSGLAGGPDTQYF. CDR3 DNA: TGTGCCAGCAGTGGTCTAGCGGGGGGCCCAGATACGCAGTATTTT.

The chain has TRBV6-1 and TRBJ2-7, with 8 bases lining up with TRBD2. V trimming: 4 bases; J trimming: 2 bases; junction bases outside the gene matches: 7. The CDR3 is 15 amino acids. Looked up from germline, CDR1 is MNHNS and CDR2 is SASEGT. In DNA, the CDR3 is TGTGCCAGCAGTGCCGGGACGCGGGGGGCCTACGAGCAGTACTTC. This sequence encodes CASSAGTRGAYEQYF.